This T cell receptor (beta chain) is from a study of cytomegalovirus exposure and HLA in healthy donors. The study, taken as a whole, reports: In an earlier analysis, in under 700 donors, most V segments appeared productive either ~87% or ~30% of the time. Presence/absence analyses assumed roughly uniform sequencing depth across donors. What a later analysis reportedly showed was that an Asian-associated ancestry cluster had fewer N-insertions than the approximately 700-donor mean.

Of note for this clone: Its antigen is not identified.

Trimming at V came to 3 bases and at J to 10 bases, leaving 5 bases not matched to a gene. The CDR3 contains 12 residues. The germline CDR1 and CDR2 sequences are MNHEY and SVGAGI. In the PCR, 60 Vbeta and 13 Jbeta primers were used. Libraries were prepared by immunoSEQ multiplex PCR; TCRdb keeps only in-frame clonotypes and omits some of them. The sample has more than 85,000 clones; about four fifths are singletons. V is TRBV6-5 and J is TRBJ1-1; TRBD1 agrees at 7 bases. The specimen was PBMCs. The clonotype comes from a man aged 35 to 55 in good health and CMV-seronegative. CDR3 sequence reads: CASSYRQGAAFF. Here the CDR3 DNA reads TGTGCCAGCAGTTATCGACAGGGTGCAGCTTTCTTT.